This T cell receptor beta chain came from a study of graft-versus-host responses after intestinal transplantation. About the research overall: As for transplant type, recipients had multivisceral, liver-intestinal, or isolated intestinal grafts. The whole recipient group had anti-thymocyte globulin induction followed by tacrolimus and steroids for two to four years.

Findings of the study overall: GvH clones turned up in recipient marrow; some had shown up first in ileum or blood. In patients with graft-donor T cell macrochimerism, allograft graft-versus-host to host-versus-graft clonal ratios were high.

CDR3 length: 18 amino acids. The germline CDR1 and CDR2 sequences are SGHVS and FQNEAQ. The V and J ends lost 5 bases and 0 bases, in that order; junction bases with no gene match: 9. Only in-frame clones appear in the TCRdb table, and some are missing; sequencing was by immunoSEQ multiplex PCR. The sample has roughly 51,000 clones, roughly 90% seen once; the top ten hold approximately 0.6%. Details on this clone: As yet, its antigen is unknown.

The V call is TRBV7-8, the J call TRBJ1-4; TRBD1 agrees at 10 bases. This TCR derives from a human donor who was the organ donor for an intestinal transplant. Specimen: unstimulated CD4+ T cells sorted from spleen or lymph node cells, collected before transplant. The CDR3: CASSLRTGGAATNEKLFF. The CDR3 DNA follows: TGTGCCAGCAGCCTACGGACAGGGGGGGCAGCAACTAATGAAAAACTGTTTTTT.